Below, 16 T cell receptor beta chains from the same sample are listed, as sequenced in a study of EBV T-cell therapy then PD-1 blockade in nasopharyngeal carcinoma. These receptors' targets are unknown. Treatment specified: AdE1-LMPpoly-expanded autologous EBV-specific T-cell therapy followed by anti-PD-1 nivolumab. TCRdb's table, derived via immunoSEQ multiplex PCR, lists solely in-frame clones and lacks some. The sample includes about 23,000 clones, about 87% of them seen just once. The source was CD8+ T cells from blood, collected at approximately day 64 from a patient whose treatment included autologous EBV-specific T cells and nivolumab. Receptor source: a man aged 35-49 years with nasopharyngeal carcinoma.

Only one count was recorded for this clone. This chain joins TRBV19 and TRBJ2-3; D gene ambiguous. CDR3 size: 13 residues. The germline V gene has CDR1 LNHDA and CDR2 SQIVND (reference sequence). The V end was cut by 5 bases, the J end by 0 bases, with 6 bases between. CDR3 in DNA: TGTGCCAGTAGTTCCGCTAGCACAGATACGCAGTATTTT. Residues: CASSSASTDTQYF.

Here the CDR3 reads CASSWTGGANGYTF. The CDR3 nucleotides are TGTGCCAGCAGTTGGACAGGGGGCGCGAATGGCTACACCTTC. The chain joins TRBV27 to TRBJ1-2; 11 bases match TRBD1. Germline trimming cut 4 bases from V and 6 bases from J; bases unmatched to any gene: 4. The CDR3 is made up of 14 amino acids. Germline V gene data show CDR1 as MNHEY and CDR2 as SMNVEV (reference sequence).

V gene TRBV29-1 combines with J gene TRBJ2-7; 7 bases map to TRBD1. The CDR3 has 13 residues. Germline CDR1 SQVTM, CDR2 ANQGSEA. Losses at the gene ends were 6 bases for V and 2 bases for J; bases not matched to a gene: 7. The CDR3 sequence: CSVSDRVAYEQYF. CDR3 in DNA: TGCAGCGTGAGTGACAGGGTTGCCTACGAGCAGTACTTC.

V gene TRBV4-1 combines with J gene TRBJ2-2; no definite D call. The V and J ends lost 2 bases and 7 bases respectively, with 2 bases between them. Germline V lookup: CDR1 MGHRA, CDR2 YSYEKL. This CDR3 comprises 11 residues. The CDR3 sequence is CASSQNGELFF. The CDR3 DNA reads as TGCGCCAGCAGCCAAAACGGGGAGCTGTTTTTT.

The rearrangement joins TRBV14 to TRBJ2-7, with 9 bases lining up with TRBD1. V lost 3 bases and J lost 2; bases outside the gene matches: 11. Germline CDR1 is SGHDN and CDR2 is FVKESK. This CDR3 region has 17 residues. The CDR3 loop reads CASSQNTGGTDPYEQYF. In nucleotides, the CDR3 is TGTGCCAGCAGCCAGAATACAGGGGGCACGGACCCCTACGAGCAGTACTTC. Full variable domain (rest looked up from reference TRBV14 and TRBJ2-7): EAGVTQFPSHSVIEKGQTVTLRCDPISGHDNLYWYRRVMGKEIKFLLHFVKESKQDESGMPNNRFLAERTGGTYSTLKVQPAELEDSGVYFCASSQNTGGTDPYEQYFGPGTRLTVT.

CDR3 sequence: CASSTHGSYGYTF. CDR3 in DNA: TGTGCCAGCAGCACCCACGGAAGCTATGGCTACACCTTC. The rearrangement links TRBV7-8 to TRBJ1-2, with D uncertain. Trimming left V 5 bases short and J 4 bases short, with 11 bases between. The CDR3 totals 13 residues. Germline CDR1 SGHVS, CDR2 FQNEAQ.

The rearrangement joins TRBV15 to TRBJ1-6; D remains unclear. The V end lost 6 bases, the J end lost 6 bases, and 12 bases lay between the germline ends. The CDR3 sequence is 14 residues long. The V gene's germline CDR1 is LNHNV and CDR2 YYDKDF (reference sequence). In DNA form, the CDR3 reads TGTGCCACCAGACCGTCGGTCCCTAATTCACCCCTCCACTTT. Amino acid sequence: CATRPSVPNSPLHF.

The chain recombines TRBV7-3 with TRBJ2-2; D is possibly TRBD1 (5 bases). V was cut by 5 bases and J by 6 bases, with 16 bases left in between. This CDR3 comprises 15 residues. Per the germline V gene, CDR1 is SGHTA and CDR2 is FQGTGA. This chain's CDR3 is CASSHKGASAGELFF. Here the CDR3 DNA reads TGTGCCAGCAGCCACAAAGGGGCCTCCGCCGGGGAGCTGTTTTTT.

The chain uses TRBV7-9 and TRBJ1-2, with D perhaps matching TRBD1 (6 bases). Trimming pared 5 bases from V and 4 bases from J, leaving 29 bases between. Germline assignment: CDR1 SEHNR and CDR2 FQNEAQ (reference sequence). This CDR3 has 19 residues. In DNA form, the CDR3 reads TGTGCCAGCAGCCTTAAGTTGGGAGACATTCGGGGGCAGGGCTATGGCTACACCTTC. Translation: CASSLKLGDIRGQGYGYTF.

The J gene is TRBJ1-6, the V gene TRBV19; TRBD1 matches 10 bases. Per germline, CDR1 LNHDA and CDR2 SQIVND (reference sequence). The CDR3 contains 16 residues. The V and J ends lost 7 bases and 7 bases, in that order; junction bases with no gene match: 10. CDR3 protein: CASTDRGGQGNSPLHF. The CDR3 region has the DNA TGTGCCAGTACAGACCGGGGGGGACAGGGGAATTCACCCCTCCACTTT.

J is TRBJ1-5 and V is TRBV19; D is ambiguous. This CDR3 has 15 residues. Germline V gives CDR1 LNHDA, CDR2 SQIVND (reference sequence). Trimming cost V 8 bases and J 0 bases, with 14 bases left between them. In nucleotides, the CDR3 is TGTGCCAGTCTTATGGCCCACTTTAGCAATCAGCCCCAGCATTTT. As protein: CASLMAHFSNQPQHF.

In this sample, this clone turned up once. The V call is TRBV5-4, the J call TRBJ2-6, with 8 bases fitting TRBD1. Germline CDR1 reads SGHNT; CDR2 reads YYREEE (reference sequence). Trimming at V came to 4 bases and at J to 0 bases, leaving 9 bases not matched to a gene. CDR3 size: 18 residues. CDR3 protein: CASSIGQGDSSGANVLTF. CDR3 nucleotides: TGTGCCAGCAGCATCGGACAGGGAGACAGCTCTGGGGCCAACGTCCTGACTTTC. Complete variable domain (other parts from reference TRBV5-4 and TRBJ2-6): ETGVTQSPTHLIKTRGQQVTLRCSSQSGHNTVSWYQQALGQGPQFIFQYYREEENGRGNFPPRFSGLQFPNYSSELNVNALELDDSALYLCASSIGQGDSSGANVLTFGAGSRLTVL.

This rearrangement joins TRBV5-1 to TRBJ1-4, with D possibly being TRBD1 (6 bases). V gave up 4 bases and J gave up 5 bases, with 12 bases separating them. The CDR3 is 14 residues long. The V gene's germline CDR1 is SGHRS and CDR2 YFSETQ. The CDR3 here is CASSLGAPNEKLFF. CDR3 bases: TGCGCCAGCAGCCTGGGGGCACCGAATGAAAAACTGTTTTTT.

The chain links TRBV4-1 to TRBJ2-3; no clear D gene. Trimming removed 0 bases at V and 4 bases at J, with 17 bases between. The CDR3 extends over 17 amino acids. The germline V gene encodes CDR1 MGHRA and CDR2 YSYEKL. The CDR3 loop reads CASSQEGLGPRPDTQYF. The DNA for the CDR3 is TGCGCCAGCAGCCAAGAAGGGCTGGGTCCGCGCCCAGATACGCAGTATTTT.

This clone was detected only a few times. The gene calls are TRBV4-1 and TRBJ2-3, with a possible D match to TRBD2 (5 bases). The V and J ends lost 0 bases and 2 bases respectively, with 12 bases between them. Looked up from germline, CDR1 is MGHRA and CDR2 is YSYEKL. The CDR3 is 16 residues long. CDR3 sequence: CASSQELATHTDTQYF. The CDR3 DNA reads as TGCGCCAGCAGCCAAGAGTTAGCGACTCACACAGATACGCAGTATTTT.

The CDR3 protein is CASSSRLLPMDEQYF. Written as DNA, the CDR3 is TGTGCCAGCAGCTCTAGACTACTCCCCATGGACGAGCAGTACTTC. This chain uses TRBV21-1 with TRBJ2-7; the table's D call TRBD2 went unverified against the DNA. TRBV21-1 is labeled a pseudogene. CDR3 length: 15 residues.